The sample holds a few counts of the clone carrying this T cell receptor (beta chain). Its antigen is unidentified. The data were taken from a study of T cell responses to AZD1222 COVID-19 vaccine. The method was immunoSEQ multiplex PCR; TCRdb's version includes in-frame clones alone and lacks a portion of them. Here the sample spans around 160,000 clones, around four fifths being singletons. Germline CDR1 reads SGHRS; CDR2 reads YFSETQ. V gave up 0 bases and J gave up 3 bases, with 10 bases separating them. The CDR3 covers 15 residues. Study conclusions and caveats: White British donors predominated, females outnumbered males, and clonal diversity was possibly underestimated. Breadth and depth of Spike-specific TCRs rose after two AZD1222 doses.

This clonotype was sampled from an adult in good health. The sample here was peripheral blood, taken on day 0 of MenACWY control vaccination. The chain combines TRBV5-1 with TRBJ2-1; maybe TRBD1 (6 bases). The CDR3 sequence: CASSLGQGRYNEQFF. Written as DNA, the CDR3 is TGCGCCAGCAGCTTGGGGCAGGGGCGCTACAATGAGCAGTTCTTC.